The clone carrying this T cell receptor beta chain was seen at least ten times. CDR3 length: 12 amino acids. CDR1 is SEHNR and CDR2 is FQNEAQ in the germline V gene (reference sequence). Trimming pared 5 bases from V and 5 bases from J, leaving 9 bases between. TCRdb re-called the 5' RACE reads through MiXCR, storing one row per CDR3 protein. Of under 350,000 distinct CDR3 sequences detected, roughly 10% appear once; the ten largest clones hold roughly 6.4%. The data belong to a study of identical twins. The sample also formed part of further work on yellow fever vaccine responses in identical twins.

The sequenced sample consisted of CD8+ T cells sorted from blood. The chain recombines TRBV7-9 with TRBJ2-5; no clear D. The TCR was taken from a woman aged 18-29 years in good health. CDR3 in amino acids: CASSREDETQYF. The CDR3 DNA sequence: TGTGCCAGCAGCCGTGAGGACGAGACCCAGTACTTC.